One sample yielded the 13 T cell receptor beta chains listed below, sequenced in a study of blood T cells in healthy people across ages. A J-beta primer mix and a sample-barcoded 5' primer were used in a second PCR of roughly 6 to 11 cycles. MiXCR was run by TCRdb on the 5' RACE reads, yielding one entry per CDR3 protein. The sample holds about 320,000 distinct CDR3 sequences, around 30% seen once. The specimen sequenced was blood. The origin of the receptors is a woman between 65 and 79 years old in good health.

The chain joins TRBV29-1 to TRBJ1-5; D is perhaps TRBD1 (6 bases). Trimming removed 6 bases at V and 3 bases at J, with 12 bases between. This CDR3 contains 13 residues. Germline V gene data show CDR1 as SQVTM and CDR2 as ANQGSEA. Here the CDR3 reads CSVRDRSNQPQHF. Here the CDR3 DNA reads TGCAGCGTCCGTGACAGGTCCAATCAGCCCCAGCATTTT.

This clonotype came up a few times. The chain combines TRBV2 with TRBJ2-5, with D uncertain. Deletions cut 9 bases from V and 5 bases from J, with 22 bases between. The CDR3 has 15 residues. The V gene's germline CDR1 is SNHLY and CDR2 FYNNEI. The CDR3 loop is CASYIRDTVRETQYF. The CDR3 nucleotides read TGTGCCAGTTATATTAGAGATACTGTCCGGGAGACCCAGTACTTC.

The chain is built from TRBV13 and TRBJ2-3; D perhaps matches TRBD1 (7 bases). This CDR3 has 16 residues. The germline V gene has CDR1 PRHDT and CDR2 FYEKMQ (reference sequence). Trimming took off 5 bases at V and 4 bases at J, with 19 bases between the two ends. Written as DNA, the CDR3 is TGTGCCAGCAGCCGTGGGGGGACAGTGCGCGCAGATACGCAGTATTTT. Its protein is CASSRGGTVRADTQYF.

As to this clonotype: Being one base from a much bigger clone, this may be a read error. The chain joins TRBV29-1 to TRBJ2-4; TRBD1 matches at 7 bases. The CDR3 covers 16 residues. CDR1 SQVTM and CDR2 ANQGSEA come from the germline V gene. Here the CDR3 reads CSVSQGISLAKSIQYF. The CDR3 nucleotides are TGCAGCGTATCACAGGGGATCTCCTTAGCCAAAAGCATTCAGTACTTC.

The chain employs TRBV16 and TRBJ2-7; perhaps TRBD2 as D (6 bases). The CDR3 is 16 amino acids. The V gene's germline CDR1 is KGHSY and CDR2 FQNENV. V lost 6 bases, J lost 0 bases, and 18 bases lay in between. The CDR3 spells CASSPSGTRSSYEQYF. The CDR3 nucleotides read TGTGCCAGCAGTCCATCCGGGACTCGGAGCTCCTACGAGCAGTACTTC.

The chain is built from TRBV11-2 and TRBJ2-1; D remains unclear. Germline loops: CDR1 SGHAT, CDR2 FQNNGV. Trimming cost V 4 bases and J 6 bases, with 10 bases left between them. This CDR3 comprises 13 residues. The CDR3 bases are TGTGCCAGCAGCTCCTTCGACGGCAATGAGCAGTTCTTC. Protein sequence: CASSSFDGNEQFF.

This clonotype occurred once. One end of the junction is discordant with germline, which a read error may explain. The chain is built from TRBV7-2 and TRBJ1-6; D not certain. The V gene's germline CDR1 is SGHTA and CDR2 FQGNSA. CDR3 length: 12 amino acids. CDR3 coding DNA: TGTGCCAGCGGCTTGTCGGAATCACCCCTCCACTTT. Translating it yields CASGLSESPLHF.

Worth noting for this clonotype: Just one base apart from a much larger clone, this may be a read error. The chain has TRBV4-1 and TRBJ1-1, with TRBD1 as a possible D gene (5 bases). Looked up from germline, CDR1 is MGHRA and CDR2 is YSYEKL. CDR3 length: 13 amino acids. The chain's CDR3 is CVSSSRSRGEAFF. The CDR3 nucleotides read TGCGTCAGCAGCTCTCGCTCAAGGGGTGAAGCTTTCTTT.

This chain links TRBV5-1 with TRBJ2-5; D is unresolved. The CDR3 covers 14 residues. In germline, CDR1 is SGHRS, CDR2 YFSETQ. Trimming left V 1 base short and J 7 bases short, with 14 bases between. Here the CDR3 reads CASSLLATAGTQYF. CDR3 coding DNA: TGCGCCAGCAGCTTGTTGGCAACCGCAGGGACCCAGTACTTC.

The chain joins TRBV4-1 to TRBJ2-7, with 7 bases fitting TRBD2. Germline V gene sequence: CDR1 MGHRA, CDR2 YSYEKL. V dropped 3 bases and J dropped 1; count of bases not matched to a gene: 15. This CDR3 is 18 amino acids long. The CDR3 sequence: CASSQKIETSGASYEQYF. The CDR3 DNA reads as TGCGCCAGCAGCCAGAAAATCGAGACCAGCGGGGCTTCCTACGAGCAGTACTTC.

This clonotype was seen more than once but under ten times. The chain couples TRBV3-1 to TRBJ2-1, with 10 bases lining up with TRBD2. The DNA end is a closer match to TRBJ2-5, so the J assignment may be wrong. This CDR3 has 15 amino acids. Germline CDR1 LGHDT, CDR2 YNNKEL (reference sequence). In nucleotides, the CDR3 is TGTGCCAGCAGCCAACCCGGGACTAGCGAGGAGACCCAGTACTTC. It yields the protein CASSQPGTSEETQYF.

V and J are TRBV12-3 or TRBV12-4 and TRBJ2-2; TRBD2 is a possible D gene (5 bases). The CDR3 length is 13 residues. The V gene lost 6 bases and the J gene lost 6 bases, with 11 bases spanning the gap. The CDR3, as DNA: TGTGCCAGCAGAGCGGTGCGGGCCGGGGAGCTGTTTTTT. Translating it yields CASRAVRAGELFF.

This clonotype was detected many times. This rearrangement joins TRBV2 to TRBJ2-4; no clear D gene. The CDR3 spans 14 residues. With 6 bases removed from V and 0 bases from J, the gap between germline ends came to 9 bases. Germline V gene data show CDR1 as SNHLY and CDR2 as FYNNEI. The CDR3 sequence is CASRLGLAKNIQYF. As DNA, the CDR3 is TGTGCCAGCAGACTGGGCCTAGCCAAAAACATTCAGTACTTC.